The text below deals with one T cell receptor beta chain. How the authors handled the data: The assay estimated nucleated cells by amplifying reference gene primers. Libraries were prepared by immunoSEQ multiplex PCR; TCRdb keeps only in-frame clonotypes and omits some of them. The V and J calls and clone size come from that table; D and trimming were worked out from the DNA. The table lists fewer than 300,000 clones, 80% to 85% of them singletons. These data are taken from a study of blood T cell repertoires in COVID-19. Study-wide background: COVID-19 samples from acute and convalescent phases originated in the United States, Italy and Spain. Sources were T cells, B-cell-depleted T cells, or PBMCs; the material itself was cDNA or gDNA.

The CDR3 consists of 12 residues. V dropped 7 bases and J dropped 7; count of bases not matched to a gene: 7. The germline CDR1 and CDR2 sequences are SQVTM and ANQGSEA. The sequence was obtained from a woman aged 55-75 years with active or convalescent COVID-19. This chain links TRBV29-1 with TRBJ1-2; 9 nucleotides align to TRBD1. Material for sequencing was peripheral blood. The CDR3 here is CSANTGGGGYTF. The DNA for the CDR3 is TGCAGCGCTAACACAGGGGGCGGTGGCTACACCTTC. Together with reference TRBV29-1 and TRBJ1-2, the CDR3 gives the full variable domain: SAVISQKPSRDICQRGTSLTIQCQVDSQVTMMFWYRQQPGQSLTLIATANQGSEATYESGFVIDKFPISRPNLTFSTLTVSNMSPEDSSIYLCSANTGGGGYTFGSGTRLTVV.